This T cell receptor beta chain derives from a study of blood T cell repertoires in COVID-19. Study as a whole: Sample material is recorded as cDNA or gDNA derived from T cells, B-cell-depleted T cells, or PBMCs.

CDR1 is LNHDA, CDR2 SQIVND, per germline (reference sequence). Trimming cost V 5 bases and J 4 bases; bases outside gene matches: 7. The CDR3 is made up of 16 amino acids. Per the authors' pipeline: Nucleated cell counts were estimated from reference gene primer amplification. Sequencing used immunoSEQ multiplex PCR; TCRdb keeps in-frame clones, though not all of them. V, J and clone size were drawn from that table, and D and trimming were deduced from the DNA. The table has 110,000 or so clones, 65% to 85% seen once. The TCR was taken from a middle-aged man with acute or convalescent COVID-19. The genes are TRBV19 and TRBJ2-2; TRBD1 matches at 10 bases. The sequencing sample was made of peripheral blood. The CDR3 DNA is TGTGCCAGTAGTCCGGGACAGGGGTGGGGCACCGGGGAGCTGTTTTTT. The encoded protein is CASSPGQGWGTGELFF. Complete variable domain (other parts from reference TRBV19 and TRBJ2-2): DGGITQSPKYLFRKEGQNVTLSCEQNLNHDAMYWYRQDPGQGLRLIYYSQIVNDFQKGDIAEGYSVSREKKESFPLTVTSAQKNPTAFYLCASSPGQGWGTGELFFGEGSRLTVL.